Listed here is a single TCR beta chain. Antigen specificity is unknown. In germline, CDR1 is MNHEY, CDR2 SVGAGI. This CDR3 region has 15 residues. This entry belongs to a study of CXCR3-negative and CXCR3-positive naive CD8 T cells. Study results and caveats: Similar TRBV-TRBJ gene usage was seen in naive CXCR3-negative and CXCR3-positive cells, but not in memory cells.

Libraries were UMI-labeled 5' RACE TRB cDNA. TCRdb reworked the 5' RACE reads into one entry per CDR3 protein, no DNA. There are tens of thousands of distinct CDR3 sequences in the sample, with around 22% held by the top ten. The chain couples TRBV6-5 to TRBJ2-3; without DNA, the TCRdb call of TRBD1 cannot be checked. The sequencing input was memory CD8+ T cells from blood. The receptor was isolated from a human donor in good health. Some clones in this sample may be carry-over from other donors' samples. CDR3 residues: CASSYSGGESDTQYF.